The entry below describes one T cell receptor (beta chain). Its antigen is as yet unknown. Germline values: CDR1 SGHRS, CDR2 YFSETQ. CDR3 size: 16 residues. J lost 1 base, V lost 3 bases, and 3 bases had no gene match. The PCR made use of 60 Vbeta and 13 Jbeta primers. The protocol was immunoSEQ multiplex PCR, while the TCRdb copy is restricted to in-frame clones and leaves out a portion. The sample yields 90,000 to 150,000 clones, around three quarters seen once. This record belongs to a study of cytomegalovirus exposure and HLA in healthy donors. Study results and caveats: Sequencing likely caused a cluster of highly shared sequence variants.

Sequencing was done on a sample of PBMCs. The sequence was obtained from a man aged 35 to 55 in good health and CMV-seropositive. The V call is TRBV5-1, the J call TRBJ2-3; 12 nucleotides match TRBD2. CDR3: CASSYRTSGGTDTQYF. CDR3 DNA: TGCGCCAGCAGCTACCGGACTAGCGGGGGCACAGATACGCAGTATTTT. The entire variable domain, with the rest obtained from reference TRBV5-1 and TRBJ2-3, is as follows: KAGVTQTPRYLIKTRGQQVTLSCSPISGHRSVSWYQQTPGQGLQFLFEYFSETQRNKGNFPGRFSGRQFSNSRSEMNVSTLELGDSALYLCASSYRTSGGTDTQYFGPGTRLTVL.